This entry is about one T cell receptor (beta chain). This sample is drawn from a study of blood T cell repertoires in COVID-19. There are 15 residues in the CDR3. Unmatched junction bases numbered 15, after V lost 7 bases and J lost 7 bases. From germline, CDR1 is SQVTM and CDR2 ANQGSEA. The authors' processing: The assay estimated nucleated cells by amplifying reference gene primers. Measured with immunoSEQ multiplex PCR; TCRdb has only the in-frame clones, and not every one. The DNA gave D and trimming, while V, J and clone size come from that table. Among some 48,000 clones listed, approximately 95% were seen once.

This TCR derives from a man between 60 and 70 years old with COVID-19, enrolled during active disease. This sequence joins TRBV29-1 and TRBJ1-4; 7 bases map to TRBD1. Sequences were obtained from peripheral blood. The DNA for the CDR3 is TGCAGCGCTTATGGGAAGACAGGGCTCGGTGAAAAACTGTTTTTT. Amino acids: CSAYGKTGLGEKLFF.